This T cell receptor (beta chain) came from a study of tumor and adjacent non-tumor tissue in lung cancer. Study-wide points: Tumor tissue had significantly higher TCR diversity than normal lung.

Points on this clonotype: No antigen is known for it. One end of the junction varies from germline; a read error may be responsible.

This CDR3 is built from 16 residues. Germline V CDR1 and CDR2: SQVTM, ANQGSEA. This sample's RNA came from whole unsorted tissue. A modified ARM-PCR protocol with three rounds of nested PCR amplified TCRbeta. Each CDR3 protein is one row after TCRdb ran MiXCR on the multiplex PCR reads. The repertoire includes about 110,000 distinct CDR3 sequences, nearly 85% of them detected once, and 22% sits in the top ten. The chain combines TRBV29-1 with TRBJ2-5; D not certain. Sequenced: lung tumor tissue. This TCR was recovered from a man aged 65-85 years with non-small cell lung cancer. The CDR3 DNA reads TGCAGCGCCAAGCCCTATCTCCAGATAGGTCAGGAGACCCAGTGCTTC. Protein product: CSAKPYLQIGQETQCF.